The present T cell receptor beta chain was sequenced within a study of sequential checkpoint blockade in melanoma. Across the whole study: First-line arms were nivolumab then ipilimumab, or the reverse, randomized 1:1. Each arm's sequence ended with maintenance nivolumab.

The treatment is: randomized to nivolumab then ipilimumab (arm A) or the reverse (arm B). DNA-damaging chemotherapy had not been given to any patient beforehand. From thawed PBMCs, live CD3+CD8+ cells negative for CD19 and CD56 were sorted. The method was immunoSEQ multiplex PCR; TCRdb's version includes in-frame clones alone and lacks a portion of them. This sample has about 18,000 clones, with roughly two thirds found just once. Looked up from germline, CDR1 is SGDLS and CDR2 is YYNGEE. With 5 bases clipped from V and 0 bases from J, the junction kept 4 bases outside the gene matches. This CDR3 is built from 15 residues.

V is TRBV9 and J is TRBJ1-3; 8 bases are a match to TRBD1. Here the sequenced sample was CD8+ T cells sorted from blood (inferred from file names), taken from a patient given nivolumab and ipilimumab in sequence. The sequence was obtained from a human donor with melanoma. CDR3 sequence reads: CASSLGQGSGNTIYF. The CDR3 DNA reads as TGTGCCAGCAGTCTCGGACAGGGCTCTGGAAACACCATATATTTT.